This T cell receptor (beta chain) was found in a study of blood T cells in healthy people across ages. Study-wide points: Donors of long life had a larger count of naive CD4+ cells and greater diversity than aged donors. Strong correlation linked observed beta diversity and percent naive T cells. Significant beta diversity loss was already apparent by age around 40, declining roughly linearly.

V lost 5 bases and J lost 2, with 12 bases in between. The germline V gene has CDR1 DFQATT and CDR2 SNEGSKA (reference sequence). This CDR3 has 13 residues. A J-beta primer mix and a sample-barcoded 5' primer were used in a second PCR of about 7 to 12 cycles. The authors tagged each cDNA molecule using a template-switch adaptor with 12 random nucleotides. TCRdb analysed the 5' RACE reads with MiXCR anew, one entry per CDR3 protein. The sample has 890,000 or so distinct CDR3 sequences; around 62% are singletons. Remarks on this clonotype: What it binds is not known.

The sequencing sample was made of blood. The receptor's source is a man in his thirties or forties in good health. The chain carries TRBV20-1 and TRBJ1-2; no reliable D call. The CDR3 coding sequence is TGCAGTGCTCAAACTCGGGGAAACTATGGCTACACCTTC. It encodes CSAQTRGNYGYTF.